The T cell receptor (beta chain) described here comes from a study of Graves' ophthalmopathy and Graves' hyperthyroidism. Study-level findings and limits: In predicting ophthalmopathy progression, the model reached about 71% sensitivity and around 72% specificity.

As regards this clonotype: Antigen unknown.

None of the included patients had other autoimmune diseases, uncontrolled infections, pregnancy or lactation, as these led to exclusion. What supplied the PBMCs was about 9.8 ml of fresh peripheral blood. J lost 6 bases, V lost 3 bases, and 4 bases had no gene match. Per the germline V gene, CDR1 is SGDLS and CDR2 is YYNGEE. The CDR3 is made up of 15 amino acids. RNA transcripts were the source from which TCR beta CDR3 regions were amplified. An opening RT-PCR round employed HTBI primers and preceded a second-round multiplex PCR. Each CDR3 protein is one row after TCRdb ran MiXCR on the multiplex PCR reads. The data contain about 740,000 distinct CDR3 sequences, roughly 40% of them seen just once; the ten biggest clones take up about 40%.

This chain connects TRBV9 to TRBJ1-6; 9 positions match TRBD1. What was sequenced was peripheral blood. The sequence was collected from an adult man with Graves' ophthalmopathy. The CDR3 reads CASSAGTGINSPLHF. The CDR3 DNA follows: TGTGCCAGCAGCGCCGGGACAGGGATTAATTCACCCCTCCACTTT.